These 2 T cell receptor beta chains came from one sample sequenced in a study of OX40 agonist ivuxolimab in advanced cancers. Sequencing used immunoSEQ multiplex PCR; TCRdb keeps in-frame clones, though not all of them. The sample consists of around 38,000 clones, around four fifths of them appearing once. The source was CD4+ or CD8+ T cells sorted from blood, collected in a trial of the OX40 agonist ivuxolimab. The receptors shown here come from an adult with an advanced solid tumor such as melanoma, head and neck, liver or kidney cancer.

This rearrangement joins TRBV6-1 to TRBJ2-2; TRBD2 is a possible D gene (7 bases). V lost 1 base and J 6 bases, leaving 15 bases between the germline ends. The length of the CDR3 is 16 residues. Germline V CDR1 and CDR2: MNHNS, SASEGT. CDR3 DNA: TGTGCCAGCAGTGAAGAAGCAGGGGAGGGTCCCGGGGAGCTGTTTTTT. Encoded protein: CASSEEAGEGPGELFF.

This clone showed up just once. The CDR3 sequence is CASSVEVKGTAFF. CDR3 sequence (DNA): TGTGCCAGCAGCGTAGAAGTGAAGGGGACAGCTTTCTTT. V usage is TRBV9 and J usage is TRBJ1-1; tentative D call: TRBD1 (5 bases). The V and J ends lost 0 bases and 10 bases respectively, with 13 bases between them. The CDR3 has 13 amino acids. Germline V gene data show CDR1 as SGDLS and CDR2 as YYNGEE. The entire variable domain, with the rest obtained from reference TRBV9 and TRBJ1-1, is as follows: DSGVTQTPKHLITATGQRVTLRCSPRSGDLSVYWYQQSLDQGLQFLIQYYNGEERAKGNILERFSAQQFPDLHSELNLSSLELGDSALYFCASSVEVKGTAFFGQGTRLTVV.